This T cell receptor (beta chain) was observed in a study of identifying expanded T cells in peripheral blood. General study findings and limits: Roughly 1.2 clones differed between technical replicates, versus approximately 17 and 20 over time. Variance in clone template counts between approximately two-week samples significantly increased with total template count across all healthy donors.

TCRdb's table, derived via immunoSEQ multiplex PCR, lists solely in-frame clones and lacks some. This sample carries approximately 100,000 clones, more than 85% of them seen once, and the ten largest clones take roughly 17%. About this clone itself: The antigen remains unidentified.

No infections or other immune events were documented during collection. V was cut by 8 bases and J by 4 bases, with 42 bases left in between. The CDR3 runs 22 residues. The germline CDR1 and CDR2 sequences are WSHSY and SAAADI. This receptor was taken from a person aged 18 to 70 in good health. Sequencing input: blood. The V gene is TRBV10-2, the J gene TRBJ2-7; no reliable D call. CDR3 residues: CASPVSRPPADRAAKVDYEQYF. CDR3 nucleotide sequence: TGCGCCAGCCCGGTTTCGAGGCCCCCCGCGGACCGGGCGGCGAAGGTAGATTACGAGCAGTACTTC.